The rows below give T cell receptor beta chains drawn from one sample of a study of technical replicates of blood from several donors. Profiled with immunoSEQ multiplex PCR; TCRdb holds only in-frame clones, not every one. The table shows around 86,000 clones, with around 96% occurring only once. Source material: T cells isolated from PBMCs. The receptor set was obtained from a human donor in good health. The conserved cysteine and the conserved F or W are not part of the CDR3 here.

cdr3_aa: ASSISGWQNTEAF
v_call: TRBV19

cdr3_aa: ASSNSGTARNQPQH
v_call: TRBV19

cdr3_aa: ASSFPGRHNEQF
v_call: TRBV7-9

cdr3_aa: ASLGDSNEQF
v_call: TRBV28

cdr3_aa: ASSLIGGSNTIY
v_call: TRBV27

cdr3_aa: ASTLQGPTGELF
v_call: TRBV5-4

cdr3_aa: ASSPRDNYEAF
v_call: TRBV7-9

cdr3_aa: SVEDRRVNIQY
v_call: TRBV29-1

cdr3_aa: ASTAWRGGANTGELF
v_call: TRBV11-2

cdr3_aa: ASSQKTRLNTEAF
v_call: TRBV5-4

cdr3_aa: ASSLPAGVPYEQY
v_call: TRBV7-2

cdr3_aa: SASKETQY
v_call: TRBV20-1

cdr3_aa: ASSIGSSYNSPLH
v_call: TRBV9

cdr3_aa: ASNPSTGGWSTGELF
v_call: TRBV27

cdr3_aa: ASSQEGRLF
v_call: TRBV6-5

cdr3_aa: ASSLSLGRGNPINYEQY
v_call: TRBV13

cdr3_aa: ASSPGVKGNTGELF
v_call: TRBV19

cdr3_aa: ASSQHAEGYEQY
v_call: TRBV4-1

cdr3_aa: ASSLTGGTEAF
v_call: TRBV7-3

cdr3_aa: ASSENWEQGHFSYEQY
v_call: TRBV6-1

cdr3_aa: ASSWPQGSSGANVLT
v_call: TRBV28

cdr3_aa: ASQRGGRNEQF
v_call: TRBV28